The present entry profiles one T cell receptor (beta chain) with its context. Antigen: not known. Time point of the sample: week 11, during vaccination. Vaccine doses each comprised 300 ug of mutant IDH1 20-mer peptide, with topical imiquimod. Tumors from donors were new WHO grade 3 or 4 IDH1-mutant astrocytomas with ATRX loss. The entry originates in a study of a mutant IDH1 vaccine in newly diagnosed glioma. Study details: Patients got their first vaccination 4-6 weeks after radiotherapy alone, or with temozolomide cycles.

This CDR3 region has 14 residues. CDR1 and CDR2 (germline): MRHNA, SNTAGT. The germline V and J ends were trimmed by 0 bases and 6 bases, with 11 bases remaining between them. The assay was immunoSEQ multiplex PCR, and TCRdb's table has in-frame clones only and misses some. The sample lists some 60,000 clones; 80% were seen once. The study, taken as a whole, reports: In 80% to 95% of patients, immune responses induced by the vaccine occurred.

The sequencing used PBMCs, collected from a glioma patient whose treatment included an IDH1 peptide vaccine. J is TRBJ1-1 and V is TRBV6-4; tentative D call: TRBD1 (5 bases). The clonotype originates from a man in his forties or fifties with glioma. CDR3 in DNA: TGTGCCAGCAGTGACTCGACGGGGGGAGCTGAAGCTTTCTTT. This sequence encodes CASSDSTGGAEAFF.